The clone carrying this TCR beta chain was detected only a few times. The data stem from a study of blood T cells in healthy people across ages. Germline V gives CDR1 SGHDN, CDR2 FVKESK. Trimming stripped 0 bases from V and 6 bases from J, with 11 bases between. The CDR3 sequence is 14 residues long. For the second PCR, which ran for roughly 6 to 12 cycles, a sample-barcoded 5' primer and a J-beta primer mix were used. TCRdb independently ran MiXCR on the 5' RACE reads; one entry per CDR3 protein. The profile shows some 930,000 distinct CDR3 sequences, 29% of them singletons. This same sample was also taken into another study, of T cells of mothers and their children.

This clonotype originated in a woman in her 40s in good health. Sequencing used blood. This rearrangement joins TRBV14 to TRBJ1-2; tentatively, D is TRBD1 (6 bases). This CDR3 reads CASSQDPRGDGYTF. The CDR3 region has the DNA TGTGCCAGCAGCCAAGATCCCAGGGGCGATGGCTACACCTTC.